Shown below are 27 T cell receptor beta chains from a single sample sequenced in a study of T cell responses to AZD1222 COVID-19 vaccine. Assay: immunoSEQ multiplex PCR; the TCRdb copy retains only in-frame clones and omits some. The profile shows roughly 110,000 clones, about 90% of them singletons. The sample here was peripheral blood, taken on day 0 of AZD1222 vaccination. The receptors come from an adult in good health.

This clone was recorded only once. The V gene is TRBV6-6, the J gene TRBJ1-2; D perhaps matches TRBD1 (5 bases). The CDR3 extends over 11 amino acids. CDR1 is MNHNY, CDR2 SVGAGI, per germline (reference sequence). V lost 5 bases and J lost 7, with 8 bases in between. As DNA, the CDR3 is TGTGCCAGCAGTGCCAGGGTTGGCTACACCTTC. This sequence encodes CASSARVGYTF.

A few counts support this clone. The chain carries TRBV7-8 and TRBJ1-5, with D possibly matching TRBD1 (6 bases). Germline CDR1 reads SGHVS; CDR2 reads FQNEAQ. The CDR3 covers 18 residues. Trimming left V 5 bases short and J 0 bases short, with 20 bases between. CDR3 DNA: TGTGCCAGCAGCGAGCAACAGGGACCCTTAAATAGCAATCAGCCCCAGCATTTT. This translates into CASSEQQGPLNSNQPQHF.

The chain has TRBV2 and TRBJ1-3; D is unclear. The V end lost 6 bases, the J end lost 0 bases, and 9 bases lay between the germline ends. In germline, CDR1 is SNHLY, CDR2 FYNNEI. CDR3 length: 14 amino acids. In nucleotides, the CDR3 is TGTGCCAGCAGCCGACCGAACTCTGGAAACACCATATATTTT. Amino acids: CASSRPNSGNTIYF. Full variable domain (rest looked up from reference TRBV2 and TRBJ1-3): EPEVTQTPSHQVTQMGQEVILRCVPISNHLYFYWYRQILGQKVEFLVSFYNNEISEKSEIFDDQFSVERPDGSNFTLKIRSTKLEDSAMYFCASSRPNSGNTIYFGEGSWLTVV.

The J gene is TRBJ2-1, the V gene TRBV7-3, with TRBD2 matching over 11 bases. Germline V lookup: CDR1 SGHTA, CDR2 FQGTGA. The ends lost 0 bases at V and 5 bases at J; junction bases unmatched: 3. This CDR3 spans 16 amino acids. This chain's CDR3 is CASSLTLAGDHNEQFF. In DNA, the CDR3 is TGTGCCAGCAGCTTAACACTAGCGGGGGATCACAATGAGCAGTTCTTC.

The rearrangement joins TRBV6-6 to TRBJ1-1, with D possibly TRBD1 on 5 matching bases. CDR3 length: 13 amino acids. CDR1 is MNHNY, CDR2 SVGAGI, per germline (reference sequence). The V end was cut by 7 bases, the J end by 0 bases, with 9 bases between. CDR3 residues: CASTKGLNTEAFF. The CDR3 bases are TGTGCCAGCACCAAGGGACTGAACACTGAAGCTTTCTTT.

This chain uses TRBV6-5 with TRBJ1-1; D gene uncertain. In germline, CDR1 is MNHEY, CDR2 SVGAGI. The V end lost 0 bases, the J end lost 0 bases, and 11 bases lay between the germline ends. The CDR3 is 16 amino acids. In DNA form, the CDR3 reads TGTGCCAGCAGTTACTCCAAACTAATGATGAACACTGAAGCTTTCTTT. Protein product: CASSYSKLMMNTEAFF.

The chain links TRBV6-2 or TRBV6-3 to TRBJ1-5, with 10 bases matching TRBD1. Germline CDR1 is MNHEY and CDR2 is SVGEGT. This CDR3 is built from 21 residues. Losses at the gene ends were 6 bases for V and 4 bases for J; bases not matched to a gene: 24. The chain's CDR3 is CASSYTTGQGRRPGQNQPQHF. The CDR3 coding sequence is TGTGCCAGCAGCTATACCACGGGACAGGGGAGGCGGCCCGGCCAAAATCAGCCCCAGCATTTT.

This chain connects TRBV5-1 to TRBJ1-2; a possible D gene is TRBD1 (6 bases). The CDR3 contains 14 residues. In germline, CDR1 is SGHRS, CDR2 YFSETQ. V was cut by 2 bases and J by 5 bases, with 13 bases left in between. DNA for the CDR3: TGCGCCAGCAGCTTTACAGGGCAGGGGTATGGCTACACCTTC. The encoded protein is CASSFTGQGYGYTF. Looking up the rest from reference TRBV5-1 and TRBJ1-2 gives the full variable domain: KAGVTQTPRYLIKTRGQQVTLSCSPISGHRSVSWYQQTPGQGLQFLFEYFSETQRNKGNFPGRFSGRQFSNSRSEMNVSTLELGDSALYLCASSFTGQGYGYTFGSGTRLTVV.

The CDR3 nucleotides are TGTGCCAGCAGCCCCCCGCCCTCCTACAATGAGCAGTTCTTC. As protein: CASSPPPSYNEQFF. The chain uses TRBV11-2 and TRBJ2-1; D unresolved. V dropped 5 bases and J dropped 0 bases, with 8 bases sitting between them. Germline V lookup: CDR1 SGHAT, CDR2 FQNNGV. The CDR3 is made up of 14 amino acids. Supplemented by reference TRBV11-2 and TRBJ2-1, the full variable domain reads EAGVAQSPRYKIIEKRQSVAFWCNPISGHATLYWYQQILGQGPKLLIQFQNNGVVDDSQLPKDRFSAERLKGVDSTLKIQPAKLEDSAVYLCASSPPPSYNEQFFGPGTRLTVL.

The gene calls are TRBV4-1 and TRBJ2-7; 12 nucleotides agree with TRBD1. Trimming took 4 bases from V and 3 from J; bases not matched to a gene: 7. From germline, CDR1 is MGHRA and CDR2 YSYEKL. The CDR3 spans 16 residues. The CDR3 DNA follows: TGCGCCAGCAGCCTCTCCGGGACAGGGGGCGTCTACGAGCAGTACTTC. It specifies CASSLSGTGGVYEQYF.

The chain combines TRBV2 with TRBJ2-3; 7 bases fit TRBD1. The V segment lost 7 bases and the J segment 0 bases; nucleotides outside the gene matches: 4. The germline V gene has CDR1 SNHLY and CDR2 FYNNEI. The CDR3 covers 14 residues. Written as DNA, the CDR3 is TGTGCCAGCATTCCGGGACAGAGCACAGATACGCAGTATTTT. This translates into CASIPGQSTDTQYF.

The chain is built from TRBV13 and TRBJ1-5; maybe TRBD1 (5 bases). The germline gives CDR1 PRHDT, CDR2 FYEKMQ (reference sequence). Trimming cost V 5 bases and J 4 bases, with 9 bases left between them. CDR3 length equals 13 residues. Written as DNA, the CDR3 is TGTGCCAGCAGCCGAGCAGGGAATCAGCCCCAGCATTTT. Translating gives CASSRAGNQPQHF.

The gene calls are TRBV27 and TRBJ2-2; 9 bases map to TRBD1. J gave up 2 bases and V 3 bases, and 4 bases lay outside the gene matches. CDR3 length: 16 amino acids. CDR1 and CDR2 from the germline V gene are MNHEY and SMNVEV (reference sequence). This chain's CDR3 is CASSFWGQGNTGELFF. The CDR3 DNA reads TGTGCCAGCAGTTTTTGGGGACAGGGCAACACCGGGGAGCTGTTTTTT.

The genes are TRBV2 and TRBJ2-6; unclear D gene. V was trimmed by 7 bases and J by 2 bases, leaving 6 bases between them. CDR3 length equals 13 residues. Germline assignment: CDR1 SNHLY and CDR2 FYNNEI. The CDR3 reads CASIGAGANVLTF. CDR3 bases: TGTGCCAGCATCGGCGCTGGGGCCAACGTCCTGACTTTC.

Only a few counts were recorded for this clone. The chain uses TRBV4-3 and TRBJ2-3; D possibly uses TRBD1 or TRBD2 (6 bases each). Trimming took off 1 base at V and 0 bases at J, with 20 bases between the two ends. The CDR3 has 19 residues. Germline CDR1 reads LGHNA; CDR2 reads YSLEER. CDR3 nucleotides: TGCGCCAGCAGCCAAGCTCTGACCTTGGAGGGGGGTAGCACAGATACGCAGTATTTT. This sequence encodes CASSQALTLEGGSTDTQYF.

This clone was seen a few times. This chain connects TRBV7-9 to TRBJ1-2; tentative D call: TRBD1 (5 bases). The CDR3 is 15 residues long. V was pared by 3 bases and J by 8 bases, with 19 bases between. Germline V lookup: CDR1 SEHNR, CDR2 FQNEAQ (reference sequence). CDR3 region: CASSFGDPPPGGYTF. In nucleotides, the CDR3 is TGTGCCAGCAGCTTCGGGGACCCACCTCCAGGCGGCTACACCTTC.

This clone has a single count. The J gene is TRBJ2-5, the V gene TRBV28; no definite D call. Trimming stripped 6 bases from V and 5 bases from J, with 10 bases between. The CDR3 sequence is 12 residues long. Germline V lookup: CDR1 MDHEN, CDR2 SYDVKM. The DNA of the CDR3 is TGTGCCAGCAGCCGGCCATGGGAGACCCAGTACTTC. Translated: CASSRPWETQYF.

J is TRBJ2-2 and V is TRBV6-2 or TRBV6-3, with 10 bases aligning to TRBD2. The germline V gene has CDR1 MNHEY and CDR2 SVGEGT. The ends lost 4 bases at V and 2 bases at J; junction bases unmatched: 7. CDR3 length: 17 amino acids. The CDR3: CASSLRTSGPNTGELFF. CDR3 nucleotide sequence: TGTGCCAGCAGTTTGCGGACTAGCGGACCTAACACCGGGGAGCTGTTTTTT.

The V call is TRBV29-1, the J call TRBJ1-2, with D uncertain. Germline values: CDR1 SQVTM, CDR2 ANQGSEA. This CDR3 is 10 amino acids long. Deletions cut 2 bases from V and 9 bases from J, with 7 bases between. The CDR3 reads CSVEMGSYTF. CDR3 sequence (DNA): TGCAGCGTTGAAATGGGTAGCTACACCTTC.

This clone showed up just once. The V call is TRBV2, the J call TRBJ1-3, with D possibly TRBD1 on 6 matching bases. Trimming took off 4 bases at V and 4 bases at J, with 17 bases between the two ends. Per germline, CDR1 SNHLY and CDR2 FYNNEI. CDR3 size: 16 residues. As DNA, the CDR3 is TGTGCCAGCAGTGGAGGATCGGGGGCAGGGGGAAACACCATATATTTT. Its protein is CASSGGSGAGGNTIYF.

The V call is TRBV4-1, the J call TRBJ1-1, with D possibly matching TRBD1 (6 bases). Germline V gives CDR1 MGHRA, CDR2 YSYEKL. V was clipped by 1 base and J by 2 bases, with 11 bases between them. The CDR3 is 15 amino acids. The CDR3 loop reads CASSQATQGNTEAFF. Here the CDR3 DNA reads TGCGCCAGCAGCCAAGCTACACAGGGTAACACTGAAGCTTTCTTT.

The V and J genes are TRBV7-6 and TRBJ2-3, with D hard to call. Trimming took off 4 bases at V and 2 bases at J, with 13 bases between the two ends. The CDR3 contains 15 residues. Germline V CDR1 and CDR2: SGHVS, FNYEAQ. Here the CDR3 reads CASSSQRSTTDTQYF. The DNA of the CDR3 is TGTGCCAGCAGCTCACAGCGAAGCACCACAGATACGCAGTATTTT.

This clone showed up just a few times. The chain uses TRBV4-3 and TRBJ2-1; 10 bases agree with TRBD1. V was pared by 0 bases and J by 5 bases, with 19 bases of the junction left unmatched. CDR1 is LGHNA, CDR2 YSLEER, per germline. This CDR3 is built from 21 residues. In DNA, the CDR3 is TGCGCCAGCAGCCAAGATATAAAGGGACAGGGGTTTGCGGGAGGACACAATGAGCAGTTCTTC. Amino acid sequence: CASSQDIKGQGFAGGHNEQFF.

The chain carries TRBV5-1 and TRBJ1-2; 8 bases match TRBD1. J gave up 6 bases and V 0 bases, and 4 bases lay outside the gene matches. Germline V gene lookup returns CDR1 SGHRS and CDR2 YFSETQ. This CDR3 has 14 residues. The DNA for the CDR3 is TGCGCCAGCAGCTTGGCCAGGGGGCGTGATGGCTACACCTTC. This translates into CASSLARGRDGYTF.

V gene TRBV7-9 combines with J gene TRBJ1-3; D perhaps matches TRBD1 (6 bases). The V end was cut by 4 bases, the J end by 0 bases, with 10 bases between. The CDR3 sequence is 15 residues long. Per germline, CDR1 SEHNR and CDR2 FQNEAQ (reference sequence). The CDR3: CASSWDKNSGNTIYF. The CDR3 nucleotides read TGTGCCAGCAGCTGGGACAAGAACTCTGGAAACACCATATATTTT.

The chain links TRBV23-1 to TRBJ2-7; either TRBD1 or TRBD2 may fit D (5 bases each). TRBV23-1 is marked as an open reading frame, function uncertain. V was pared by 4 bases and J by 12 bases, with 25 bases between. The CDR3 has 15 amino acids. DNA for the CDR3: TGCGCCAGCAGTCCTGGACATCACCACCGGGAATGGGGGTACTTC. Amino acids: CASSPGHHHREWGYF.

The CDR3 DNA follows: TGTGCCAGCGATGGGTCAGGAGAAGCTTTCTTT. It specifies CASDGSGEAFF. V is TRBV7-9 and J is TRBJ1-1; D unclear. This CDR3 is 11 amino acids long. Deletions cut 8 bases from V and 8 bases from J, with 12 bases between. Germline lookup yields CDR1 SEHNR and CDR2 FQNEAQ (reference sequence). The whole variable domain, remainder taken from reference TRBV7-9 and TRBJ1-1, is DTGVSQNPRHKITKRGQNVTFRCDPISEHNRLYWYRQTLGQGPEFLTYFQNEAQLEKSRLLSDRFSAERPKGSFSTLEIQRTEQGDSAMYLCASDGSGEAFFGQGTRLTVV.